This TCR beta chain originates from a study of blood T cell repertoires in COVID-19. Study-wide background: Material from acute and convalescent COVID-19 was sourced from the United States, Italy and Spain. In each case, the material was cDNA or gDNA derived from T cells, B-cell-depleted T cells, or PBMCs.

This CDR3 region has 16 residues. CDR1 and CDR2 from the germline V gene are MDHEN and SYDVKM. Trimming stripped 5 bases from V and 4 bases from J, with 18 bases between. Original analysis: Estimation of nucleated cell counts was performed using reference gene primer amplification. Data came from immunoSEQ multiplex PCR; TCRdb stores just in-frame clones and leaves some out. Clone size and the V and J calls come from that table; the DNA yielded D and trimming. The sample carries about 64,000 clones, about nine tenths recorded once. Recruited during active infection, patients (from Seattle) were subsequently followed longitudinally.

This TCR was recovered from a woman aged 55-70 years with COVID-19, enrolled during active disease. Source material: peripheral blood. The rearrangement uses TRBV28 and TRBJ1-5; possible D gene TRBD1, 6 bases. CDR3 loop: CASSLGVQGGNQPQHF. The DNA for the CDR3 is TGTGCCAGCAGTCTTGGGGTACAGGGTGGAAATCAGCCCCAGCATTTT. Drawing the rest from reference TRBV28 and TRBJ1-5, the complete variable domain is DVKVTQSSRYLVKRTGEKVFLECVQDMDHENMFWYRQDPGLGLRLIYFSYDVKMKEKGDIPEGYSVSREKKERFSLILESASTNQTSMYLCASSLGVQGGNQPQHFGDGTRLSIL.